The source of this T cell receptor (beta chain) is a study of blood T cell repertoires in COVID-19. This CDR3 is 22 amino acids long. The V end was cut by 4 bases, the J end by 0 bases, with 27 bases between. CDR1 KGHDR and CDR2 SFDVKD come from the germline V gene. As processed by the authors: It was from reference gene primer amplification that nucleated cell counts were estimated. Assay used: immunoSEQ multiplex PCR; TCRdb lists only in-frame clones, some missing. The DNA gave D and trimming, while V, J and clone size come from that table. The sample lists 60,000 to 90,000 clones, more than 80% occurring once.

The V and J genes are TRBV24-1 and TRBJ2-6; possibly TRBD2 for D (6 bases). Sequencing input: peripheral blood. The TCR sequence derives from a woman of 80 years or more with acute or convalescent COVID-19. Here the CDR3 reads CATSDNYWPREVGLSGANVLTF. The CDR3 bases are TGTGCCACCAGTGACAATTACTGGCCCAGGGAAGTGGGACTCTCTGGGGCCAACGTCCTGACTTTC.